This T cell receptor beta chain was observed in a study of CD8 T cells in Susac syndrome. The CDR3 covers 13 residues. Germline lookup yields CDR1 LNHDA and CDR2 SQIVND (reference sequence). V was pared by 7 bases and J by 3 bases, with 12 bases between. RNA totalling roughly 0.5 to 1 ug underwent reverse transcription with random hexamers. TCRdb re-analysed the immunoSEQ multiplex PCR reads in MiXCR, keeping a single row per CDR3 protein. The table includes roughly 140,000 distinct CDR3 sequences, just under 95% detected once. The sample comprised CD8+ T cells from PBMCs. The sequence was obtained from a human donor with multiple sclerosis. The chain links TRBV19 to TRBJ2-5; no firm D call. CDR3 in DNA: TGTGCCAGTATAGGGCAGGCCGAAGAGACCCAGTACTTC. The encoded protein is CASIGQAEETQYF.